The 30 T cell receptor beta chains below come from one sample, sequenced in a study of PD-L1 blockade in urothelial cancer. The sample's time point: pretreatment peripheral blood. Sequencing used immunoSEQ multiplex PCR; TCRdb keeps in-frame clones, though not all of them. The sample lists about 87,000 clones; roughly 84% were seen once. The sequenced sample was PBMCs, obtained around atezolizumab (anti-PD-L1) treatment. These receptors came from a man in his 60s with urothelial cancer.

The chain employs TRBV19 and TRBJ1-5; D perhaps matches TRBD1 (6 bases). The V end was cut by 5 bases, the J end by 0 bases, with 14 bases between. CDR1 is LNHDA and CDR2 is SQIVND in the germline V gene (reference sequence). This CDR3 region has 16 residues. For the CDR3, the DNA is TGTGCCAGTAGTCCCAATTCCAGGGGTAGCAATCAGCCCCAGCATTTT. This codes for CASSPNSRGSNQPQHF.

The chain has TRBV18 and TRBJ2-7, with D perhaps TRBD2 (6 bases). The CDR3 has 17 residues. Trimming removed 6 bases at V and 2 bases at J, with 23 bases between. Germline CDR1 and CDR2: KGHSH and LQKENI. CDR3 sequence reads: CASSTGGNSPRAYEQYF. The CDR3 nucleotides are TGTGCCAGCTCGACGGGCGGGAACTCACCAAGGGCCTACGAGCAGTACTTC.

This chain links TRBV7-2 with TRBJ1-4; 11 bases match TRBD1. V lost 5 bases and J lost 10; bases outside the gene matches: 6. Looked up from germline, CDR1 is SGHTA and CDR2 is FQGNSA. This CDR3 is 14 amino acids long. In DNA, the CDR3 is TGTGCCAGCAGCCTTCGGGACAGGGGGGGAAAACTGTTTTTT. The encoded protein is CASSLRDRGGKLFF.

This clone was seen a handful of times. The chain has TRBV28 and TRBJ2-7, with D unclear. Germline CDR1 MDHEN, CDR2 SYDVKM. The ends were cut back, 4 bases at V and 4 bases at J, with 5 bases in the middle. There are 11 residues in the CDR3. The CDR3 protein is CASSSTYEQYF. Here the CDR3 DNA reads TGTGCCAGCAGTTCGACATACGAGCAGTACTTC.

This chain uses TRBV5-6 with TRBJ2-3; tentative D call: TRBD1 (5 bases). The germline V gene encodes CDR1 SGHDT and CDR2 YYEEEE. V was cut by 1 base and J by 3 bases, with 9 bases left in between. This CDR3 is built from 14 residues. CDR3 loop: CASSLQGQTDTQYF. DNA of the CDR3: TGTGCCAGCAGCTTGCAGGGCCAGACAGATACGCAGTATTTT.

This clone is a singleton in its sample. This chain links TRBV6-1 with TRBJ2-3; 12 bases are shared with TRBD2. The CDR3 totals 15 residues. The germline V gene encodes CDR1 MNHNS and CDR2 SASEGT. After removal of 7 bases from V and 3 bases from J, the junction contained 5 bases not matched to a gene. Here the CDR3 reads CASNPGLAGTDTQYF. CDR3 in DNA: TGTGCCAGCAACCCCGGACTAGCGGGAACAGATACGCAGTATTTT.

The chain recombines TRBV19 with TRBJ2-7; 13 nucleotides agree with TRBD2. V lost 4 bases, J lost 6 bases, and 3 bases stayed unmatched. CDR1 is LNHDA and CDR2 is SQIVND in the germline V gene (reference sequence). The CDR3 runs 14 residues. CDR3 protein: CASSRTSGSAEQYF. As DNA, the CDR3 is TGTGCCAGTAGTAGGACTAGCGGGAGTGCCGAGCAGTACTTC.

The chain links TRBV30 to TRBJ2-1; possible D gene TRBD2, 5 bases. CDR3 length: 15 amino acids. Germline V gene data show CDR1 as GTSNPN and CDR2 as SVGIG (reference sequence). V gave up 4 bases and J gave up 9 bases, with 22 bases separating them. CDR3 sequence (DNA): TGTGCCTGGATTAGATCGGTGCTGGGGAGTGGTGAGCAGTTCTTC. Its protein is CAWIRSVLGSGEQFF.

The gene calls are TRBV2 and TRBJ2-6; D not certain. Trimming took off 6 bases at V and 4 bases at J, with 16 bases between the two ends. Germline-derived CDR1 and CDR2 are SNHLY and FYNNEI. The CDR3 sequence is 16 residues long. Here the CDR3 reads CASRLGLQSGANVLTF. CDR3 in DNA: TGTGCCAGCAGACTTGGATTACAGTCCGGGGCCAACGTCCTGACTTTC. Based on the CDR3 plus reference TRBV2 and TRBJ2-6, the full variable domain is EPEVTQTPSHQVTQMGQEVILRCVPISNHLYFYWYRQILGQKVEFLVSFYNNEISEKSEIFDDQFSVERPDGSNFTLKIRSTKLEDSAMYFCASRLGLQSGANVLTFGAGSRLTVL.

The chain has TRBV28 and TRBJ1-3; tentatively, D is TRBD1 (6 bases). The germline gives CDR1 MDHEN, CDR2 SYDVKM. The CDR3 is made up of 16 amino acids. Trimming shortened V by 0 bases and J by 8 bases, and 17 bases separated the two germline ends. The CDR3 loop is CASSLWGAGKRDTIYF. The CDR3 nucleotides are TGTGCCAGCAGTTTATGGGGGGCAGGGAAGAGAGACACCATATATTTT.

The chain couples TRBV9 to TRBJ1-5; D ambiguous. V gave up 0 bases and J gave up 0 bases, with 7 bases separating them. Germline V gene data show CDR1 as SGDLS and CDR2 as YYNGEE. The CDR3 covers 15 residues. The DNA for the CDR3 is TGTGCCAGCAGCGTAGCCGGTTATAGCAATCAGCCCCAGCATTTT. Protein product: CASSVAGYSNQPQHF.

This sequence joins TRBV6-5 and TRBJ1-2; TRBD1 matches at 10 bases. The V and J ends lost 7 bases and 8 bases, in that order; junction bases with no gene match: 4. CDR3 length: 12 residues. Per germline, CDR1 MNHEY and CDR2 SVGAGI. CDR3 nucleotides: TGTGCCAGCAACGACAGGGGGCACGGCTACACCTTC. It is translated as CASNDRGHGYTF.

The chain combines TRBV5-4 with TRBJ1-2, with 8 bases fitting TRBD1. The germline gives CDR1 SGHNT, CDR2 YYREEE (reference sequence). Losses at the gene ends were 2 bases for V and 8 bases for J; bases not matched to a gene: 8. The CDR3 spans 14 residues. This CDR3 reads CASSFGQGAGGYTF. The CDR3 nucleotides are TGTGCCAGCAGCTTCGGGCAGGGGGCAGGGGGCTACACCTTC.

The gene calls are TRBV9 and TRBJ1-2, with 10 bases identical to TRBD1. CDR3 length: 17 amino acids. J lost 4 bases, V lost 3 bases, and 12 bases had no gene match. Germline lookup yields CDR1 SGDLS and CDR2 YYNGEE. The CDR3 is CASSAGQGSREGYGYTF. The DNA for the CDR3 is TGTGCCAGCAGCGCGGGACAGGGGAGTCGTGAAGGCTATGGCTACACCTTC.

The chain combines TRBV5-1 with TRBJ2-5; weak D call: TRBD2 (6 bases). TRBJ2-7 explains the end of the DNA better; the J call may be wrong. There are 14 residues in the CDR3. Germline CDR1 SGHRS, CDR2 YFSETQ. The CDR3, as DNA: TGCGCCAGCAGCTTGGGGGCGGGGACCTACGAGCAGTACTTC. This translates into CASSLGAGTYEQYF.

This chain joins TRBV25-1 and TRBJ1-3; no clear D gene. V was clipped by 4 bases and J by 0 bases, with 13 bases between them. CDR1 is MGHDK and CDR2 is SYGVNS in the germline V gene. The length of the CDR3 is 16 residues. CDR3 nucleotides: TGTGCCAGCAGTGGCCCCTCGAGAATCTCTGGAAACACCATATATTTT. Translation gives CASSGPSRISGNTIYF. The whole variable domain, remainder taken from reference TRBV25-1 and TRBJ1-3, is EADIYQTPRYLVIGTGKKITLECSQTMGHDKMYWYQQDPGMELHLIHYSYGVNSTEKGDLSSESTVSRIRTEHFPLTLESARPSHTSQYLCASSGPSRISGNTIYFGEGSWLTVV.

The count of this clone is one. The V gene is TRBV5-1, the J gene TRBJ1-1; D might be TRBD1 (5 bases). Germline values: CDR1 SGHRS, CDR2 YFSETQ. Trimming stripped 0 bases from V and 4 bases from J, with 16 bases between. The CDR3 extends over 16 amino acids. The CDR3 DNA reads as TGCGCCAGCAGCTTGGTTGGGGGGTTTGGAGCCACTGAAGCTTTCTTT. Residues: CASSLVGGFGATEAFF.

The chain carries TRBV7-3 and TRBJ1-2, with 8 bases matching TRBD1. Germline CDR1 is SGHTA and CDR2 is FQGTGA. J was trimmed by 7 bases and V by 4 bases; bases with no gene match: 5. The CDR3 totals 13 residues. Written as DNA, the CDR3 is TGTGCCAGCAGCTCAGGGGGCTCAGCTGGCTACACCTTC. Translation gives CASSSGGSAGYTF. The full variable domain, its missing parts supplied by reference TRBV7-3 and TRBJ1-2, is GAGVSQTPSNKVTEKGKYVELRCDPISGHTALYWYRQSLGQGPEFLIYFQGTGAADDSGLPNDRFFAVRPEGSVSTLKIQRTERGDSAVYLCASSSGGSAGYTFGSGTRLTVV.

The genes are TRBV10-2 and TRBJ2-1, with a tentative D call TRBD2 (5 bases). Germline V gene sequence: CDR1 WSHSY, CDR2 SAAADI. Trimming shortened V by 3 bases and J by 5 bases, and 11 bases separated the two germline ends. The CDR3 spans 14 residues. The CDR3 coding sequence is TGCGCCAGCAGTGACAATGTGAGGGACAATGAGCAGTTCTTC. Protein product: CASSDNVRDNEQFF.

V gene TRBV29-1 combines with J gene TRBJ2-7, with D hard to call. The germline CDR1 and CDR2 sequences are SQVTM and ANQGSEA. Trimming removed 6 bases at V and 1 base at J, with 13 bases between. CDR3 size: 13 residues. The CDR3 protein is CSVLSEISYEQYF. CDR3 bases: TGCAGCGTCCTCTCTGAGATATCCTACGAGCAGTACTTC.

The table lists this clone with a count of one. V is TRBV11-2 and J is TRBJ2-1; 9 positions agree with TRBD2. This CDR3 spans 17 amino acids. Germline CDR1 and CDR2: SGHAT and FQNNGV. The ends lost 3 bases at V and 2 bases at J; junction bases unmatched: 8. The CDR3 nucleotides are TGTGCCAGCAGCTTTAGCAGCGGGAGGTTCGCCTACAATGAGCAGTTCTTC. Translating it yields CASSFSSGRFAYNEQFF. Drawing the rest from reference TRBV11-2 and TRBJ2-1, the complete variable domain is EAGVAQSPRYKIIEKRQSVAFWCNPISGHATLYWYQQILGQGPKLLIQFQNNGVVDDSQLPKDRFSAERLKGVDSTLKIQPAKLEDSAVYLCASSFSSGRFAYNEQFFGPGTRLTVL.

The rearrangement uses TRBV5-1 and TRBJ2-3, with D perhaps TRBD2 (6 bases). V was cut by 4 bases and J by 1 base, with 13 bases left in between. CDR3 length: 15 amino acids. Germline CDR1 SGHRS, CDR2 YFSETQ. CDR3 nucleotide sequence: TGCGCCAGCAGCCGCGGCGGGGAGGGCACAGATACGCAGTATTTT. Its protein is CASSRGGEGTDTQYF.

V usage is TRBV4-3 and J usage is TRBJ2-7; TRBD2 aligns across 12 bases. CDR1 and CDR2 (germline): LGHNA, YSLEER. The CDR3 is 16 residues long. J gave up 3 bases and V 2 bases, and 5 bases lay outside the gene matches. CDR3 sequence (DNA): TGCGCCAGCAGCCAAAGTAGACTAGCGGGAGACTACGAGCAGTACTTC. It is translated as CASSQSRLAGDYEQYF.

V gene TRBV27 combines with J gene TRBJ2-7; maybe TRBD2 (6 bases). Germline V gives CDR1 MNHEY, CDR2 SMNVEV (reference sequence). This CDR3 spans 13 amino acids. V was shortened by 5 bases and J by 6 bases, with 14 bases between the two germline ends. The CDR3 DNA reads TGTGCCAGCAGTGCGTACGTGGGGGGCGAGCAGTACTTC. It is translated as CASSAYVGGEQYF.

The chain has TRBV6-6 and TRBJ2-7; TRBD1 agrees at 12 bases. CDR3 length: 16 amino acids. Germline V lookup: CDR1 MNHNY, CDR2 SVGAGI (reference sequence). Trimming took 6 bases from V and 4 from J; bases not matched to a gene: 10. The CDR3 is CASSPTGTGGKYEQYF. The CDR3 DNA reads TGTGCCAGCAGCCCAACCGGGACAGGGGGCAAGTACGAGCAGTACTTC.

The V and J genes are TRBV7-2 and TRBJ2-7; TRBD2 agrees at 10 bases. With V trimmed by 8 bases and J by 4 bases, 11 bases remained unmatched. The CDR3 extends over 15 amino acids. Germline V gene data show CDR1 as SGHTA and CDR2 as FQGNSA. The CDR3, as DNA: TGTGCCAGCGGAGAGGGAGCGGGAGGGGTGTACGAGCAGTACTTC. This translates into CASGEGAGGVYEQYF. The full variable domain, with the rest looked up from reference TRBV7-2 and TRBJ2-7, is GAGVSQSPSNKVTEKGKDVELRCDPISGHTALYWYRQSLGQGLEFLIYFQGNSAPDKSGLPSDRFSAERTGGSVSTLTIQRTQQEDSAVYLCASGEGAGGVYEQYFGPGTRLTVT.

The chain links TRBV18 to TRBJ2-7; D is ambiguous. Germline CDR1 and CDR2: KGHSH and LQKENI. The V end was cut by 3 bases, the J end by 2 bases, with 8 bases between. The CDR3 extends over 13 amino acids. The CDR3 loop reads CASSPSETYEQYF. Written as DNA, the CDR3 is TGTGCCAGCTCACCTTCGGAGACCTACGAGCAGTACTTC.

This clone was counted once. This chain joins TRBV9 and TRBJ2-1; TRBD2 matches 11 bases. The CDR3 consists of 23 residues. Germline CDR1 is SGDLS and CDR2 is YYNGEE. J gave up 0 bases and V 1 base, and 21 bases lay outside the gene matches. CDR3 coding DNA: TGTGCCAGCAGCGTATCCACCCCGGGTTGGACTAGCGGGTCCAGGAGCTCCTACAATGAGCAGTTCTTC. It yields the protein CASSVSTPGWTSGSRSSYNEQFF.

V gene TRBV6-5 combines with J gene TRBJ1-5; 7 bases are shared with TRBD1. CDR1 MNHEY and CDR2 SVGAGI come from the germline V gene. V lost 4 bases and J lost 7; bases outside the gene matches: 4. The CDR3 sequence is 13 residues long. In DNA, the CDR3 is TGTGCCAGCAGTTCCAGGGGGGAACAGCCCCAGCATTTT. It yields the protein CASSSRGEQPQHF.

This clone has more than one count but fewer than ten. V is TRBV4-3 and J is TRBJ1-2, with 8 bases that match TRBD1. Germline loops: CDR1 LGHNA, CDR2 YSLEER. There are 16 residues in the CDR3. J gave up 6 bases and V 0 bases, and 9 bases lay outside the gene matches. The CDR3 loop is CASSQDVGTGIHGYTF. As DNA, the CDR3 is TGCGCCAGCAGCCAAGACGTCGGGACAGGAATACATGGCTACACCTTC.